A single sample is the source of the 27 T cell receptor beta chains below, sequenced in a study of cytomegalovirus exposure and HLA in healthy donors. With 60 Vbeta and 13 Jbeta primers, the PCR was carried out. Assay used: immunoSEQ multiplex PCR; TCRdb lists only in-frame clones, some missing. The sample comprises tens of thousands of clones, 87% of which are singletons, and roughly 8% rests with the top ten. Source material: PBMCs. Receptor source: a woman aged 40 to 50 in good health and CMV-seropositive.

The chain recombines TRBV18 with TRBJ1-2; no clear D. Per the germline V gene, CDR1 is KGHSH and CDR2 is LQKENI. This CDR3 has 15 residues. V dropped 2 bases and J dropped 0 bases, with 10 bases sitting between them. This CDR3 is CASSPTNEANYGYTF. For the CDR3, the DNA is TGTGCCAGCTCACCAACCAACGAGGCTAACTATGGCTACACCTTC.

This sequence joins TRBV5-5 and TRBJ1-1, with 9 nucleotides matching TRBD1. This CDR3 has 18 residues. Germline V gives CDR1 SGHKS, CDR2 YYEKEE (reference sequence). V was pared by 3 bases and J by 1 base, with 13 bases of the junction left unmatched. The CDR3 DNA follows: TGTGCCAGCAGCTCTTCCGCCGGGACAGGGATGCGGAACACTGAAGCTTTCTTT. Protein product: CASSSSAGTGMRNTEAFF.

The rearrangement joins TRBV5-1 to TRBJ1-4, with D possibly being TRBD1 (5 bases). V was pared by 4 bases and J by 8 bases, with 24 bases between. Germline V CDR1 and CDR2: SGHRS, YFSETQ. CDR3 length: 17 residues. CDR3 sequence reads: CASSGGAGLGEDEKLFF. The CDR3 DNA sequence: TGCGCCAGCAGCGGTGGGGCGGGGTTGGGAGAAGACGAAAAACTGTTTTTT.

This chain joins TRBV7-9 and TRBJ1-4; D remains unclear. V lost 5 bases and J lost 4, with 11 bases in between. The CDR3 is made up of 14 amino acids. The germline CDR1 and CDR2 sequences are SEHNR and FQNEAQ (reference sequence). The CDR3 coding sequence is TGTGCCAGCAGCGACCGCAACTATAATGAAAAACTGTTTTTT. This sequence encodes CASSDRNYNEKLFF.

The V and J genes are TRBV5-4 and TRBJ2-3; 8 bases match TRBD2. The CDR3 covers 15 residues. Per germline, CDR1 SGHNT and CDR2 YYREEE (reference sequence). The J segment lost 8 bases and the V segment lost 5 bases, leaving 13 bases of the junction unmatched. Here the CDR3 reads CASRRTGTSFGTQYF. The CDR3 bases are TGTGCCAGCAGAAGGACCGGGACTAGTTTCGGTACGCAGTATTTT.

The V and J genes are TRBV6-5 and TRBJ1-1, with D maybe TRBD1 (6 bases). From germline, CDR1 is MNHEY and CDR2 SVGAGI. The V end was cut by 2 bases, the J end by 6 bases, with 10 bases between. The CDR3 is 13 residues long. CDR3 amino acids: CASSYTGLAEAFF. CDR3 nucleotide sequence: TGTGCCAGCAGTTACACAGGGTTGGCTGAAGCTTTCTTT.

The V and J genes are TRBV9 and TRBJ2-6; the match to TRBD1 covers 7 bases. J lost 3 bases, V lost 4 bases, and 10 bases had no gene match. This CDR3 is built from 17 residues. From germline, CDR1 is SGDLS and CDR2 YYNGEE. The CDR3 DNA follows: TGTGCCAGCAGCCCTCAGACAGGGATCGGTGGGGCCAACGTCCTGACTTTC. Translation: CASSPQTGIGGANVLTF.

This rearrangement joins TRBV11-2 to TRBJ2-1, with 9 bases matching TRBD1. Per germline, CDR1 SGHAT and CDR2 FQNNGV. Unmatched junction bases numbered 14, after V lost 3 bases and J lost 5 bases. This CDR3 spans 18 amino acids. DNA for the CDR3: TGTGCCAGCAGCTTCTCAGGGCAGCTCGGGACAGGGAACAATGAGCAGTTCTTC. Its translation: CASSFSGQLGTGNNEQFF.

This sequence joins TRBV19 and TRBJ2-5, with D possibly being TRBD2 (7 bases). Germline V gene lookup returns CDR1 LNHDA and CDR2 SQIVND (reference sequence). The V end was cut by 7 bases, the J end by 4 bases, with 16 bases between. The CDR3 totals 14 residues. As DNA, the CDR3 is TGTGCCAGTAACGACGGGGGGCTAGGAGAGACCCAGTACTTC. Encoded protein: CASNDGGLGETQYF.

V and J are TRBV11-3 and TRBJ2-5, with 15 nucleotides matching TRBD2. After removal of 5 bases from V and 2 bases from J, the junction contained 6 bases not matched to a gene. In germline, CDR1 is SGHNT, CDR2 YENEEA. The CDR3 totals 17 residues. For the CDR3, the DNA is TGTGCCAGCAGCCCGCGGACTAGCGGGAGGGAACAAGAGACCCAGTACTTC. Translation: CASSPRTSGREQETQYF.

The chain recombines TRBV19 with TRBJ2-2; 7 nucleotides align to TRBD1. The V gene end was trimmed by 3 bases and the J gene end by 5 bases; junction bases not matched to a gene: 6. The CDR3 has 15 residues. The germline CDR1 and CDR2 sequences are LNHDA and SQIVND (reference sequence). The chain's CDR3 is CASSISQGRTGELFF. CDR3 DNA: TGTGCCAGTAGTATTTCACAGGGGAGAACCGGGGAGCTGTTTTTT. Variable domain in full (rest from reference TRBV19 and TRBJ2-2): DGGITQSPKYLFRKEGQNVTLSCEQNLNHDAMYWYRQDPGQGLRLIYYSQIVNDFQKGDIAEGYSVSREKKESFPLTVTSAQKNPTAFYLCASSISQGRTGELFFGEGSRLTVL.

This rearrangement joins TRBV2 to TRBJ2-2, with 8 bases aligning to TRBD2. Trimming removed 6 bases from V and 5 bases from J; junction bases left unmatched: 8. The germline V gene has CDR1 SNHLY and CDR2 FYNNEI. The CDR3 contains 15 residues. CDR3 region: CASRPSGSPTGELFF. CDR3 DNA: TGTGCCAGCAGACCCAGCGGGAGCCCGACCGGGGAGCTGTTTTTT.

The genes are TRBV19 and TRBJ2-7, with D perhaps TRBD2 (5 bases). The V and J ends lost 6 bases and 7 bases respectively, with 19 bases between them. Germline V gives CDR1 LNHDA, CDR2 SQIVND (reference sequence). CDR3 size: 14 residues. CDR3 nucleotide sequence: TGTGCCAGTAGCTCCAACACGCTAGCTCTGGAGCAGTACTTC. The encoded protein is CASSSNTLALEQYF.

The CDR3 spells CASSSLGSTEAFF. The CDR3 coding sequence is TGTGCCAGCAGCTCCCTCGGGAGCACTGAAGCTTTCTTT. The chain combines TRBV5-6 with TRBJ1-1, with D unclear. Trimming left V 3 bases short and J 4 bases short, with 10 bases between. Germline loops: CDR1 SGHDT, CDR2 YYEEEE. The CDR3 extends over 13 amino acids.

The chain is built from TRBV19 and TRBJ1-4; tentative D call: TRBD1 (5 bases). Germline CDR1 is LNHDA and CDR2 is SQIVND (reference sequence). The CDR3 sequence is 14 residues long. V was cut by 4 bases and J by 7 bases, with 13 bases left in between. CDR3 nucleotides: TGTGCCAGTAGTAAGGGCAGGGTATTTGAAAAACTGTTTTTT. Its translation: CASSKGRVFEKLFF.

The chain recombines TRBV19 with TRBJ2-3; D may be TRBD1 (5 bases). V was shortened by 4 bases and J by 3 bases, with 8 bases between the two germline ends. The CDR3 spans 13 residues. Germline values: CDR1 LNHDA, CDR2 SQIVND (reference sequence). This chain's CDR3 is CASSTGWTDTQYF. The CDR3 DNA reads as TGTGCCAGTAGTACAGGGTGGACAGATACGCAGTATTTT.

The chain carries TRBV5-8 and TRBJ1-5; D uncertain. Germline values: CDR1 SGHTS, CDR2 YDEGEE. This CDR3 spans 14 amino acids. The ends were cut back, 4 bases at V and 2 bases at J, with 10 bases in the middle. The CDR3: CASSHWERNQPQHF. The CDR3, as DNA: TGTGCCAGCAGCCACTGGGAGCGCAATCAGCCCCAGCATTTT.

The chain joins TRBV7-3 to TRBJ2-1; the D gene is possibly TRBD2 (6 bases). The V gene lost 5 bases and the J gene lost 2 bases, with 10 bases spanning the gap. The germline CDR1 and CDR2 sequences are SGHTA and FQGTGA. The CDR3 spans 14 residues. In DNA, the CDR3 is TGTGCCAGCAGCATTAGCGGTGCCTACAATGAGCAGTTCTTC. Protein: CASSISGAYNEQFF.

A single count supports this clone. The gene calls are TRBV14 and TRBJ1-6; TRBD1 agrees at 8 bases. Per germline, CDR1 SGHDN and CDR2 FVKESK. The CDR3 extends over 18 amino acids. V dropped 1 base and J dropped 14; count of bases not matched to a gene: 19. This CDR3 reads CASSQVGIAGQGKSALHF. The CDR3 DNA reads as TGTGCCAGCAGCCAAGTGGGAATCGCCGGACAGGGTAAATCAGCCCTCCACTTT. The full variable domain, rest sourced from reference TRBV14 and TRBJ1-6, is EAGVTQFPSHSVIEKGQTVTLRCDPISGHDNLYWYRRVMGKEIKFLLHFVKESKQDESGMPNNRFLAERTGGTYSTLKVQPAELEDSGVYFCASSQVGIAGQGKSALHFGNGTRLTVT.

V usage is TRBV6-1 and J usage is TRBJ2-7; 10 bases are a match to TRBD1. The CDR3 is made up of 15 amino acids. Germline-derived CDR1 and CDR2 are MNHNS and SASEGT. J gave up 3 bases and V 5 bases, and 7 bases lay outside the gene matches. This CDR3 is CASSKTGTGDYEQYF. The CDR3 nucleotides read TGTGCCAGCAGTAAGACCGGGACAGGGGACTACGAGCAGTACTTC.

The gene calls are TRBV15 and TRBJ2-5; no reliable D call. Per germline, CDR1 LNHNV and CDR2 YYDKDF (reference sequence). V lost 5 bases and J lost 10, with 17 bases in between. The CDR3 length is 13 residues. CDR3 nucleotide sequence: TGTGCCACCAGCGAGGCCCGACTCGCGGTCCAGTACTTC. It specifies CATSEARLAVQYF. Combining the CDR3 with reference TRBV15 and TRBJ2-5 gives the whole variable domain DAMVIQNPRYQVTQFGKPVTLSCSQTLNHNVMYWYQQKSSQAPKLLFHYYDKDFNNEADTPDNFQSRRPNTSFCFLDIRSPGLGDTAMYLCATSEARLAVQYFGPGTRLLVL.

The CDR3 DNA follows: TGTGCCAGTACCCCTGGACATCCCCTCCAAGAGACCCAGTACTTC. It encodes CASTPGHPLQETQYF. The chain links TRBV19 to TRBJ2-5, with D possibly matching TRBD1 (5 bases). Trimming pared 7 bases from V and 1 base from J, leaving 16 bases between. CDR1 and CDR2 (germline): LNHDA, SQIVND (reference sequence). This CDR3 has 15 amino acids.

The chain joins TRBV10-3 to TRBJ2-1, with 9 bases aligning to TRBD2. CDR3 length: 14 amino acids. Germline CDR1 is ENHRY and CDR2 is SYGVKD. J was trimmed by 6 bases and V by 4 bases; bases with no gene match: 4. In DNA, the CDR3 is TGTGCCATCAGTGCGTCTAGCGGGACCAATGAGCAGTTCTTC. Amino acid sequence: CAISASSGTNEQFF.

The V and J genes are TRBV5-1 and TRBJ2-1; 11 bases align to TRBD2. Trimming removed 4 bases from V and 9 bases from J; junction bases left unmatched: 9. This CDR3 is 15 amino acids long. The V gene's germline CDR1 is SGHRS and CDR2 YFSETQ. The CDR3: CASSPGSGGACEQFF. The CDR3 nucleotides are TGCGCCAGCAGCCCCGGTAGCGGGGGGGCGTGTGAGCAGTTCTTC.

This clone was seen just once. The DNA for the CDR3 is TGTGCCAGCAGCCGGGACAGGGGAGTCGAGCAGTACTTC. Protein: CASSRDRGVEQYF. The chain couples TRBV7-2 to TRBJ2-7; 10 bases fit TRBD1. This CDR3 spans 13 amino acids. Per the germline V gene, CDR1 is SGHTA and CDR2 is FQGNSA. The V gene end was trimmed by 5 bases and the J gene end by 6 bases; junction bases not matched to a gene: 4.

The chain has TRBV7-3 and TRBJ2-2; 7 bases fit TRBD1. This CDR3 comprises 14 residues. J gave up 5 bases and V 3 bases, and 3 bases lay outside the gene matches. Per the germline V gene, CDR1 is SGHTA and CDR2 is FQGTGA. This CDR3 reads CASSFNRGTGELFF. The CDR3 DNA follows: TGTGCCAGCAGCTTTAACAGGGGAACCGGGGAGCTGTTTTTT.

The chain links TRBV14 to TRBJ2-1, with a possible D match to TRBD2 (6 bases). This CDR3 spans 18 amino acids. The germline CDR1 and CDR2 sequences are SGHDN and FVKESK. V lost 0 bases and J lost 7, with 22 bases in between. DNA for the CDR3: TGTGCCAGCAGCCAAGATGCTAGTAGTTATGGGACTTATAATGAGCAGTTCTTC. Residues: CASSQDASSYGTYNEQFF.